One sample yielded the 31 T cell receptor beta chains listed below, sequenced in a study of blood T cells in healthy people across ages. The authors ran a second PCR of roughly 6 to 11 cycles using a sample-barcoded 5' primer and a J-beta primer mix. Via MiXCR, TCRdb re-called the 5' RACE reads, giving one row per CDR3 protein. The sample records about 780,000 distinct CDR3 sequences, about 42% being singletons. The specimen was blood. All receptors come from a man at least 80 years old in good health.

This clonotype has a single count. The chain is built from TRBV20-1 and TRBJ1-1, with D tentatively TRBD1 (5 bases). CDR3 length equals 11 residues. V was trimmed by 6 bases and J by 6 bases, leaving 11 bases between them. Germline V gene lookup returns CDR1 DFQATT and CDR2 SNEGSKA (reference sequence). The CDR3 DNA sequence: TGCAGTGCCCAGGACAACCCTGAAGCTTTCTTT. It codes for CSAQDNPEAFF.

The V call is TRBV28, the J call TRBJ2-7, with D uncertain. V shed 9 bases and J shed 6 bases, with 9 bases lying between them. The CDR3 length is 10 residues. Germline values: CDR1 MDHEN, CDR2 SYDVKM. CDR3 loop: CASGLGEQYF. The CDR3 DNA is TGTGCCAGTGGTTTGGGCGAGCAGTACTTC.

This clonotype was counted between two and nine times. The chain is built from TRBV6-5 and TRBJ2-7; either TRBD1 or TRBD2 may supply D (5 bases each). The J call may not be correct, given that the DNA end is closer to TRBJ2-5. Germline-derived CDR1 and CDR2 are MNHEY and SVGAGI. The CDR3 contains 14 residues. This CDR3 reads CASRTGRLSGTQYF. CDR3 nucleotide sequence: TGTGCCAGCAGAACGGGACGGCTGAGTGGGACCCAGTACTTC.

The CDR3 spells CSARPFNTEAFF. In nucleotides, the CDR3 is TGCAGTGCTAGACCTTTTAACACTGAAGCTTTCTTT. The chain employs TRBV20-1 and TRBJ1-1; D remains unclear. This CDR3 is 12 amino acids long. V shed 2 bases and J shed 2 bases, with 6 bases lying between them. CDR1 and CDR2 (germline): DFQATT, SNEGSKA (reference sequence).

This clonotype was seen more than once but under ten times. This rearrangement joins TRBV20-1 to TRBJ2-3; 11 positions agree with TRBD2. Per the germline V gene, CDR1 is DFQATT and CDR2 is SNEGSKA (reference sequence). The CDR3 is made up of 18 amino acids. Unmatched junction bases numbered 15, after V lost 3 bases and J lost 4 bases. CDR3 protein: CSASLLAGGPSVADTQYF. In DNA, the CDR3 is TGCAGTGCTAGTTTGTTAGCGGGAGGGCCGAGTGTCGCAGATACGCAGTATTTT.

This clonotype was picked up a small number of times. V usage is TRBV20-1 and J usage is TRBJ2-7, with TRBD2 matching 7 bases. CDR3 length: 13 residues. CDR1 is DFQATT, CDR2 SNEGSKA, per germline (reference sequence). Trimming removed 5 bases from V and 4 bases from J; junction bases left unmatched: 8. The CDR3, as DNA: TGCAGTGCTTCGTTAGCGGGCTGGTACGAGCAGTACTTC. This gives the protein CSASLAGWYEQYF.

The V gene is TRBV12-3 or TRBV12-4, the J gene TRBJ2-5; 12 positions match TRBD2. The CDR3 is 15 amino acids. J gave up 5 bases and V 3 bases, and 4 bases lay outside the gene matches. The CDR3 bases are TGTGCCAGCAGTTTCGGACTAGCGGGATATGAGACCCAGTACTTC. Residues: CASSFGLAGYETQYF.

The chain combines TRBV12-3 or TRBV12-4 with TRBJ1-1; TRBD1 aligns across 7 bases. The CDR3 spans 13 residues. V trimming: 4 bases; J trimming: 4 bases; junction bases outside the gene matches: 3. The DNA of the CDR3 is TGTGCCAGCAGTTCACAGGGGTCCACTGAAGCTTTCTTT. Translated: CASSSQGSTEAFF.

This clonotype was recorded a few times. CDR3 sequence reads: CASSATSNARDTQYF. As DNA, the CDR3 is TGTGCCAGCAGCGCGACTAGTAACGCGCGAGATACGCAGTATTTT. J is TRBJ2-3 and V is TRBV7-2; a possible D gene is TRBD2 (6 bases). V lost 5 bases, J lost 5 bases, and 17 bases lay in between. Germline lookup yields CDR1 SGHTA and CDR2 FQGNSA. The CDR3 totals 15 residues.

This clonotype was seen once. This rearrangement joins TRBV7-2 to TRBJ2-2; D uncertain. Germline V gene data show CDR1 as SGHTA and CDR2 as FQGNSA. This CDR3 has 12 amino acids. The germline V and J ends were trimmed by 3 bases and 4 bases, with 3 bases remaining between them. This CDR3 is CASSFPTGELFF. The CDR3, as DNA: TGTGCCAGCAGCTTCCCCACCGGGGAGCTGTTTTTT.

In this sample, this clonotype turned up a few times. As DNA, the CDR3 is TGCGCCAGCAGCCAAGTCCCGGGACTAGCCTCTGAGCAGTTCTTC. This sequence encodes CASSQVPGLASEQFF. V and J are TRBV4-1 and TRBJ2-1; 9 bases agree with TRBD2. The trim removed 1 base at V and 9 bases at J, leaving 7 bases unmatched. Germline values: CDR1 MGHRA, CDR2 YSYEKL. The CDR3 is made up of 15 amino acids.

The CDR3 reads CASIFGAGNEQFF. The CDR3 region has the DNA TGTGCCAGCATCTTCGGGGCGGGAAATGAGCAGTTCTTC. The chain recombines TRBV6-2 or TRBV6-3 with TRBJ2-1; perhaps TRBD2 as D (6 bases). Germline V gene sequence: CDR1 MNHEY, CDR2 SVGEGT. Trimming removed 7 bases from V and 7 bases from J, with 14 bases in between. This CDR3 comprises 13 residues.

The chain couples TRBV25-1 to TRBJ2-5; 7 nucleotides agree with TRBD1. The J call may not be correct, given that the DNA end is closer to TRBJ2-7. CDR3 length equals 13 residues. Per the germline V gene, CDR1 is MGHDK and CDR2 is SYGVNS. CDR3 coding DNA: TGTGCCAGCTACTCAGACAGGGCCTACGAGCAGTACTTC. Translating it yields CASYSDRAYEQYF.

The rearrangement links TRBV5-1 to TRBJ2-7; 14 nucleotides agree with TRBD2. The CDR3 sequence is 18 residues long. Germline V lookup: CDR1 SGHRS, CDR2 YFSETQ. Trimming cost V 4 bases and J 4 bases; bases outside gene matches: 13. The CDR3 spells CASSPVGTSGGKRYEQYF. For the CDR3, the DNA is TGCGCCAGCAGCCCTGTCGGGACTAGCGGGGGTAAGAGGTACGAGCAGTACTTC.

This chain connects TRBV20-1 to TRBJ2-2, with 7 bases lining up with TRBD1. CDR3 length equals 14 residues. The trim removed 4 bases at V and 3 bases at J, leaving 5 bases unmatched. In germline, CDR1 is DFQATT, CDR2 SNEGSKA (reference sequence). CDR3 bases: TGCAGTGCTACCCGGGACAGCTACACCGGGGAGCTGTTTTTT. Protein product: CSATRDSYTGELFF.

The sample holds a few counts of this clonotype. V gene TRBV11-3 combines with J gene TRBJ1-4; possibly TRBD1 for D (6 bases). Germline CDR1 SGHNT, CDR2 YENEEA. The CDR3 sequence is 15 residues long. V lost 6 bases and J 5 bases, leaving 16 bases between the germline ends. CDR3 nucleotides: TGTGCCAGCAGGCTACAGGGAACCATGAATGAAAAACTGTTTTTT. Protein: CASRLQGTMNEKLFF.

The count of this clonotype is one. V is TRBV27 and J is TRBJ2-3; a weak D match, TRBD2 (6 bases). The germline CDR1 and CDR2 sequences are MNHEY and SMNVEV (reference sequence). This CDR3 is built from 16 residues. V was shortened by 6 bases and J by 5 bases, with 21 bases between the two germline ends. The CDR3 sequence is CASRRLAGPGGDTQYF. CDR3 in DNA: TGTGCCAGCAGGCGACTGGCGGGACCAGGTGGAGATACGCAGTATTTT.

The chain links TRBV20-1 to TRBJ2-4, with D hard to call. V was shortened by 1 base and J by 13 bases, with 11 bases between the two germline ends. The CDR3 sequence is 11 residues long. Germline CDR1 is DFQATT and CDR2 is SNEGSKA (reference sequence). The CDR3 DNA is TGCAGTGCTAGAGGCCATGCGGAGCAGTACTTC. Amino acids: CSARGHAEQYF.

This clonotype has a single count. Possible read error: a much larger clone is one base away. The rearrangement uses TRBV6-2 or TRBV6-3 and TRBJ2-1, with TRBD1 as a possible D gene (5 bases). TRBJ2-7 explains the end of the DNA better; the J call may be wrong. CDR3 length: 17 amino acids. Germline V gene lookup returns CDR1 MNHEY and CDR2 SVGEGT. CDR3 region: CASSYSIRGYSYNEQYF. For the CDR3, the DNA is TGTGCCAGCAGTTACTCGATAAGGGGTTACAGCTACAATGAGCAGTACTTC.

Worth noting for this clonotype: Compared with germline, one end of the junction differs, possibly owing to a read error. The chain uses TRBV20-1 and TRBJ2-3; 14 bases agree with TRBD2. This CDR3 is 17 amino acids long. The germline V gene encodes CDR1 DFQATT and CDR2 SNEGSKA (reference sequence). The CDR3 reads CRAPTKTSGRGVDTQYF. The DNA for the CDR3 is TGCCGTGCTCCAACGAAGACTAGCGGGAGGGGAGTGGATACGCAGTATTTT.

V is TRBV7-3 and J is TRBJ2-3, with 8 bases identical to TRBD2. The CDR3 length is 15 residues. Germline V gene data show CDR1 as SGHTA and CDR2 as FQGTGA. V gave up 5 bases and J gave up 1 base; unmatched junction bases: 5. The CDR3 region has the DNA TGTGCCAGCAGCCCTGTAGCGGGACGCACAGATACGCAGTATTTT. Protein sequence: CASSPVAGRTDTQYF.

The rearrangement uses TRBV6-6 and TRBJ2-5, with 8 positions matching TRBD1. This CDR3 contains 14 residues. CDR1 and CDR2 (germline): MNHNY, SVGAGI (reference sequence). V shed 6 bases and J 5 bases; nucleotides not matched to a gene: 8. This CDR3 is CASSGQGGGETQYF. The CDR3 DNA reads TGTGCCAGCAGCGGACAGGGTGGAGGGGAGACCCAGTACTTC.

The gene calls are TRBV25-1 and TRBJ2-5; TRBD1 matches at 7 bases. This CDR3 comprises 16 residues. V was clipped by 3 bases and J by 4 bases; unmatched bases: 11. The germline gives CDR1 MGHDK, CDR2 SYGVNS. In DNA, the CDR3 is TGTGCCAGCAGTGAGTGGGGGACAGCGACAAGAGAGACCCAGTACTTC. It translates to CASSEWGTATRETQYF.

This clonotype appeared a few times. The CDR3 nucleotides read TGTGCCAGCAGTTTTGGGGCGGGTATCCAAGAGACCCAGTACTTC. It yields the protein CASSFGAGIQETQYF. The chain uses TRBV27 and TRBJ2-5; D may match TRBD1 or TRBD2 (5 bases each). Germline values: CDR1 MNHEY, CDR2 SMNVEV (reference sequence). The CDR3 consists of 15 residues. The V gene lost 3 bases and the J gene lost 1 base, with 12 bases spanning the gap.

As regards this clonotype: At one boundary the junction diverges from the germline segment, which might be a read error. V is TRBV5-1 and J is TRBJ1-6; 8 bases map to TRBD1. The CDR3 totals 16 residues. Germline V lookup: CDR1 SGHRS, CDR2 YFSETQ. The CDR3 reads CASSPLRGQSDSPPHF. The CDR3, as DNA: TGCGCCAGCAGCCCCCTCAGGGGGCAGTCTGACTCACCCCCCCACTTT.

The V gene is TRBV15, the J gene TRBJ2-3; 8 bases are a match to TRBD1. Germline assignment: CDR1 LNHNV and CDR2 YYDKDF (reference sequence). The CDR3 has 14 amino acids. The V gene end was trimmed by 5 bases and the J gene end by 1 base; junction bases not matched to a gene: 2. CDR3 residues: CATSAGGGTDTQYF. CDR3 bases: TGTGCCACCAGCGCAGGGGGCGGCACAGATACGCAGTATTTT.

This clonotype was picked up one time. The chain is built from TRBV30 and TRBJ2-7; D gene ambiguous. This CDR3 region has 15 residues. The germline CDR1 and CDR2 sequences are GTSNPN and SVGIG (reference sequence). Trimming pared 0 bases from V and 2 bases from J, leaving 14 bases between. DNA of the CDR3: TGTGCCTGGAGTGTACCGTATGAGACCACCTACGAGCAGTACTTC. Translation: CAWSVPYETTYEQYF.

This clonotype was recorded many times. The chain joins TRBV10-3 to TRBJ1-2; 8 bases line up with TRBD1. This CDR3 is built from 16 residues. CDR1 and CDR2 (germline): ENHRY, SYGVKD. V lost 3 bases, J lost 1 base, and 7 bases stayed unmatched. CDR3 sequence: CAISEMTGAYNYGYTF. The CDR3 DNA is TGTGCCATCAGTGAAATGACAGGGGCTTATAACTATGGCTACACCTTC.

This rearrangement joins TRBV27 to TRBJ2-3; 7 nucleotides match TRBD2. This CDR3 comprises 13 residues. V dropped 8 bases and J dropped 5; count of bases not matched to a gene: 7. Germline values: CDR1 MNHEY, CDR2 SMNVEV (reference sequence). This CDR3 is CASRSRGEDTQYF. Written as DNA, the CDR3 is TGTGCCAGCCGGAGTCGGGGGGAAGATACGCAGTATTTT.

The CDR3 is CASSPVVAAKNEQFF. The CDR3 DNA sequence: TGTGCCAGCAGTCCAGTGGTAGCGGCAAAGAATGAGCAGTTCTTC. The rearrangement links TRBV7-2 to TRBJ2-1; a weak D match, TRBD2 (6 bases). Germline CDR1 and CDR2: SGHTA and FQGNSA. This CDR3 comprises 15 residues. Trimming cost V 6 bases and J 7 bases, with 19 bases left between them. Variable domain in full (rest from reference TRBV7-2 and TRBJ2-1): GAGVSQSPSNKVTEKGKDVELRCDPISGHTALYWYRQSLGQGLEFLIYFQGNSAPDKSGLPSDRFSAERTGGSVSTLTIQRTQQEDSAVYLCASSPVVAAKNEQFFGPGTRLTVL.

The chain has TRBV12-3 or TRBV12-4 and TRBJ2-6; D unclear. The CDR3 is made up of 14 amino acids. V was clipped by 6 bases and J by 2 bases, with 8 bases between them. The CDR3, as DNA: TGTGCCAGCAGCCAGAACACTGGGGCCAACGTCCTGACTTTC. This sequence encodes CASSQNTGANVLTF.